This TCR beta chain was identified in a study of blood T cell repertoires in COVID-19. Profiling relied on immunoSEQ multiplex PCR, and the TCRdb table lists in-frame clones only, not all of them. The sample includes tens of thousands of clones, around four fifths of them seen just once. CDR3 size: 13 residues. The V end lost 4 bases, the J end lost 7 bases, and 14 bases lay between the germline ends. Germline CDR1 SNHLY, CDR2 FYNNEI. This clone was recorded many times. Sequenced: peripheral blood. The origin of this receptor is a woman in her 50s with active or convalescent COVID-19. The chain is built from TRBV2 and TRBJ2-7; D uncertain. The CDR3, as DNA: TGTGCCAGCAGTGCCCAGAGGTTGGTAGAGCAGTACTTC. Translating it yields CASSAQRLVEQYF.